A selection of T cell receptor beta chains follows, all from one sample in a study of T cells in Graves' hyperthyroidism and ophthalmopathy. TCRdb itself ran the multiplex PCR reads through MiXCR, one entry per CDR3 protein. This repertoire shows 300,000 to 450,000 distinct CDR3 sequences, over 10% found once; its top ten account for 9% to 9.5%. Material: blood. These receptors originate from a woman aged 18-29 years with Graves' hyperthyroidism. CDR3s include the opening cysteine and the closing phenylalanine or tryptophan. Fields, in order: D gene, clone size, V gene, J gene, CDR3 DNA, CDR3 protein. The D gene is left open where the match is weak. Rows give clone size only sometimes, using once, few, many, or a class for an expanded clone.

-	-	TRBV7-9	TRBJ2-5	TGTGCCAGCAGCGAACCGGGTCCCCAGTACTTC	CASSEPGPQYF
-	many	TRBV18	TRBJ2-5	TGTGCCAGCTCACCAGTATCAAACCAAGAGACCCAGTACTTC	CASSPVSNQETQYF
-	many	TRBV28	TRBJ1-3	TGTGCCAGCAGAAGGGATATGAGGACCATATATTTT	CASRRDMRTIYF
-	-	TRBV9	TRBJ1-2	TGTGCCAGCAGCGTAGGGGGAGGGAACATCTATGGCTACACCTTC	CASSVGGGNIYGYTF
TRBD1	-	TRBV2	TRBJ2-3	TGTGCCAGCCTCCTCGGCCGGGACAGGGCGACAGATACGCAGTATTTT	CASLLGRDRATDTQYF
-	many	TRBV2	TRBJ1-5	TGTGCCAGCCGTGCGGCAGGGGTTGTGGATCAGCCCCAGCATTTT	CASRAAGVVDQPQHF
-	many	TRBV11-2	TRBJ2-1	TGTGCCAGCAGCCCGTTCTCCTACAATGAGCAGTTCTTC	CASSPFSYNEQFF
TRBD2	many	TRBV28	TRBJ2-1	TGTGCCAGCAGTACTCTAGCGGGGGGGTACAATGAGCAGTTCTTC	CASSTLAGGYNEQFF
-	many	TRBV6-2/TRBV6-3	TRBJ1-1	TGTGCCAGCAGTCCACCAGGTCGACTGCTGCGATCCCCGAACACTGAAGCTTTCTTT	CASSPPGRLLRSPNTEAFF
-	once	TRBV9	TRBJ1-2	TGTGCCAGCAGCTCCCCAGGGCGACCTAACTATGGCTACACCTTC	CASSSPGRPNYGYTF
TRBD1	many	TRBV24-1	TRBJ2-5	TGTGCCACCAGTGACAGGGACAGGGTAGGGGAGACCCAGTACTTC	CATSDRDRVGETQYF
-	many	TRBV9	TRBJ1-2	TGTGCCAGCAGCTCACCTTCGGGGCACGGGGGCTACACCTTC	CASSSPSGHGGYTF
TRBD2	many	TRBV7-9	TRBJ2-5	TGTGCCAGCAGCTTACTAGCGGGAGGGCGAGGGGAGACCCAGTACTTC	CASSLLAGGRGETQYF
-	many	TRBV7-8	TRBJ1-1	TGTGCCAGCAGCTCCGGGGCTGTGGACACTGAAGCTTTCTTT	CASSSGAVDTEAFF
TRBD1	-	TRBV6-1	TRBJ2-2	TGTGCCAGCGTCGGGACAGTCCTGGGGGAGCTGTTTTTT	CASVGTVLGELFF
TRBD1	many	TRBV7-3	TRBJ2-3	TGTGCCAGCAGCTTGGGACAGCACACAGATACGCAGTATTTT	CASSLGQHTDTQYF
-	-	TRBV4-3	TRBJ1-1	TGCGCCAGCAGCCCGCAGATGTTGGGTAGCGGGGTGTACACTGAAGCTTTCTTT	CASSPQMLGSGVYTEAFF
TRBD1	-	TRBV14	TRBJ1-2	TGTGCCAGCAGTATCGCCCAGGGGGACTATGGCTACACCTTC	CASSIAQGDYGYTF
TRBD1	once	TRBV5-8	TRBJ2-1	TGTGCCAGCAGCTTTCCGGGACAGGGGGCATCTGAGCAGTTCTTC	CASSFPGQGASEQFF
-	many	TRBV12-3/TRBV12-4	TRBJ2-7	TGTGCCAGCAGTTCCCATGTTGGGAAGACCTCCTACGAGCAGTACTTC	CASSSHVGKTSYEQYF